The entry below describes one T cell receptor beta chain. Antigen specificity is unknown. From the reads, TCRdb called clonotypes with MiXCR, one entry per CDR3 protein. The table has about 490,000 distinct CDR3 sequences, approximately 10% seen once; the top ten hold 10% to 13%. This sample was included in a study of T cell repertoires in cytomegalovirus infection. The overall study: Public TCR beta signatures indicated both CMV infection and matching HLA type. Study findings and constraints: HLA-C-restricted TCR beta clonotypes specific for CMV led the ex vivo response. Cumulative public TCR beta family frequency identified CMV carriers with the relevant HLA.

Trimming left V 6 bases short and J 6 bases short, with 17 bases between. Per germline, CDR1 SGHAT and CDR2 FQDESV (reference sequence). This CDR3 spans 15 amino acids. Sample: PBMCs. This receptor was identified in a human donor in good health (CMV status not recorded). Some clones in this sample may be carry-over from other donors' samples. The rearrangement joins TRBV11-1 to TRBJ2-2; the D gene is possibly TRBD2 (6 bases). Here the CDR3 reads CASSNREIPSGELFF. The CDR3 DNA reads TGTGCCAGCAGTAATCGGGAGATACCATCCGGGGAGCTGTTTTTT.